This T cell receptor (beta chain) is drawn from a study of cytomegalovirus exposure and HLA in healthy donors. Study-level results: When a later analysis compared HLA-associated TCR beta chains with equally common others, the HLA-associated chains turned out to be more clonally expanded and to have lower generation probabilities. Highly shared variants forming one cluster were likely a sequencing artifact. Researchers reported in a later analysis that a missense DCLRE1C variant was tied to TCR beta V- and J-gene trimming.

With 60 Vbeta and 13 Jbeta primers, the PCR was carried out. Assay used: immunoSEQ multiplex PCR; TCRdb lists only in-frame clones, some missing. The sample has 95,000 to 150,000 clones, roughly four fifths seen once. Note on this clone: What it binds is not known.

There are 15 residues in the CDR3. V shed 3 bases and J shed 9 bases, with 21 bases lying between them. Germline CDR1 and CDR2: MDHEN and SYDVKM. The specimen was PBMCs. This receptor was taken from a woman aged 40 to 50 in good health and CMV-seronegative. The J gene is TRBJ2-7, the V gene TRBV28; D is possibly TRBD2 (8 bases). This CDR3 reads CASSFQGGLVNVQYF. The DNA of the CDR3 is TGTGCCAGCAGTTTCCAGGGGGGACTAGTAAATGTGCAGTACTTC.